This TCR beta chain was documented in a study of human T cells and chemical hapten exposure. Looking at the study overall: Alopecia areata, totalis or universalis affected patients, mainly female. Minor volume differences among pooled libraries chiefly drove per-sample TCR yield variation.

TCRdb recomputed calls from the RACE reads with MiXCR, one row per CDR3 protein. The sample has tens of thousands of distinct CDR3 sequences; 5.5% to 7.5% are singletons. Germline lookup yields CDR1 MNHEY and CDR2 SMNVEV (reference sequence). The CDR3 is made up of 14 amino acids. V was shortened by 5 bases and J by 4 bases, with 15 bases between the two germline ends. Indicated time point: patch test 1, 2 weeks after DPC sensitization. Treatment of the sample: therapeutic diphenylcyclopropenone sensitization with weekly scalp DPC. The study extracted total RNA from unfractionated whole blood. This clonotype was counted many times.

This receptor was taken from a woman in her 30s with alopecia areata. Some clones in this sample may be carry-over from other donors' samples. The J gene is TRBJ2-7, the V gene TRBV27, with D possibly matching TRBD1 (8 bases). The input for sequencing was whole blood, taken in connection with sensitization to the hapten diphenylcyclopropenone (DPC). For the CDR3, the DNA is TGTGCCAGCAGTCTACAGGGGGGGTCTTACGAGCAGTACTTC. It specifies CASSLQGGSYEQYF.